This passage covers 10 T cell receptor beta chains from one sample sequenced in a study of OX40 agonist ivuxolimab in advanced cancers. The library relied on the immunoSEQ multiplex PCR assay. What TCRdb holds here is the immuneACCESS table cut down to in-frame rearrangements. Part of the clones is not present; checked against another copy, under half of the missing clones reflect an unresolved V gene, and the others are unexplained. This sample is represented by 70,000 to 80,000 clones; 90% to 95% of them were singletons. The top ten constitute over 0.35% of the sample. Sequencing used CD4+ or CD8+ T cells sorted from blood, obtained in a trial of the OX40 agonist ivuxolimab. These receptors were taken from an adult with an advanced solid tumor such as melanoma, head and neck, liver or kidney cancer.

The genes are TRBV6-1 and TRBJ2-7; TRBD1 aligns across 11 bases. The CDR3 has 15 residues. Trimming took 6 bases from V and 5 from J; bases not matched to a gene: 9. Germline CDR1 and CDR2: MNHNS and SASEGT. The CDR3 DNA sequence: TGTGCCAGCAGGATGGGGGGGACAGGGGGTGACGAGCAGTACTTC. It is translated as CASRMGGTGGDEQYF.

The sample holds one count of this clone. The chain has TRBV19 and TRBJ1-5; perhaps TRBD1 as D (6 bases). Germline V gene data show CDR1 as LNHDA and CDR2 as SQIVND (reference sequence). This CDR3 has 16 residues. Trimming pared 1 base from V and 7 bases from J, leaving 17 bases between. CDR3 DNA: TGTGCCAGTAGTATAGGGGGGCGGGGAATGGGCCAGCCCCAGCATTTT. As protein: CASSIGGRGMGQPQHF.

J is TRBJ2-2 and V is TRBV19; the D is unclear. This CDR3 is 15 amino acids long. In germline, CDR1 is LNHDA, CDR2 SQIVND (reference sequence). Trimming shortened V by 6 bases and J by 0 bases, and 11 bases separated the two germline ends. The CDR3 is CASSLPITNTGELFF. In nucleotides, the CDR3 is TGTGCCAGTAGCCTCCCAATAACGAACACCGGGGAGCTGTTTTTT. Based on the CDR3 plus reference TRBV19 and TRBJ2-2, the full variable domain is DGGITQSPKYLFRKEGQNVTLSCEQNLNHDAMYWYRQDPGQGLRLIYYSQIVNDFQKGDIAEGYSVSREKKESFPLTVTSAQKNPTAFYLCASSLPITNTGELFFGEGSRLTVL.

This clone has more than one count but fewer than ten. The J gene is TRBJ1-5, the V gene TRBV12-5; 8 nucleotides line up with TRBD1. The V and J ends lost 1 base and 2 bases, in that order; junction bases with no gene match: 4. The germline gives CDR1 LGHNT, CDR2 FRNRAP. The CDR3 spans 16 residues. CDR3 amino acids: CASGLGEGQGNQPQHF. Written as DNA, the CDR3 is TGTGCTAGTGGTTTGGGCGAGGGACAGGGCAATCAGCCCCAGCATTTT.

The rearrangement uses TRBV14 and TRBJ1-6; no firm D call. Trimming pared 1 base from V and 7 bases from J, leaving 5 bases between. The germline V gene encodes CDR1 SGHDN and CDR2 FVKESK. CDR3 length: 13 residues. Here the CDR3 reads CASSQAVNSPLHF. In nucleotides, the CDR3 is TGTGCCAGCAGCCAAGCAGTCAATTCACCCCTCCACTTT. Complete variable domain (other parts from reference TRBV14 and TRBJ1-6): EAGVTQFPSHSVIEKGQTVTLRCDPISGHDNLYWYRRVMGKEIKFLLHFVKESKQDESGMPNNRFLAERTGGTYSTLKVQPAELEDSGVYFCASSQAVNSPLHFGNGTRLTVT.

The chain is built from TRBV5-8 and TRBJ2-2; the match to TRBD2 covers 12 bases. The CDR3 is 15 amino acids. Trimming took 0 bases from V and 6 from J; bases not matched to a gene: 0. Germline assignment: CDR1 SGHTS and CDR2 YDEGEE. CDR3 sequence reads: CASSLGLAGAGELFF. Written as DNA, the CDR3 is TGTGCCAGCAGCTTGGGACTAGCGGGAGCCGGGGAGCTGTTTTTT.

DNA of the CDR3: TGTGCCAGCTGTATGACGATGGGGACTGAAGCTTTCTTT. Translated, it gives CASCMTMGTEAFF. This chain links TRBV6-5 with TRBJ1-1; no clear D gene. The CDR3 extends over 13 amino acids. The V and J ends lost 8 bases and 5 bases respectively, with 15 bases between them. The germline gives CDR1 MNHEY, CDR2 SVGAGI.

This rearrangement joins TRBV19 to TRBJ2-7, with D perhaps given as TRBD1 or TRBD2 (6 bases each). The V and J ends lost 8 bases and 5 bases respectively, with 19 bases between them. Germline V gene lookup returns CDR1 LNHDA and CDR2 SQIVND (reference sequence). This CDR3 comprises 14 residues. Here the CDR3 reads CASQKEGGPHEQYF. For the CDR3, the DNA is TGTGCCAGTCAAAAGGAGGGGGGCCCCCACGAGCAGTACTTC.

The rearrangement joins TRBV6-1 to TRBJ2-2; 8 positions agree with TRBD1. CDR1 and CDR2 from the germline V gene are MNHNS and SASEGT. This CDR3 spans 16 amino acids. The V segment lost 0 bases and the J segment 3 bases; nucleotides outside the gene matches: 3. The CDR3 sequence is CASSEARQGYTGELFF. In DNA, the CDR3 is TGTGCCAGCAGTGAAGCGCGACAGGGGTACACCGGGGAGCTGTTTTTT.

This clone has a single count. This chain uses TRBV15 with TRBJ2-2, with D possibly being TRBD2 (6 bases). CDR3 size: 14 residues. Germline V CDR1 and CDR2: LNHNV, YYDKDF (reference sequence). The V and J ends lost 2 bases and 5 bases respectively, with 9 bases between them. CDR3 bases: TGTGCCACCAGCAGACTAGCGTGGACCGGGGAGCTGTTTTTT. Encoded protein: CATSRLAWTGELFF.